A single sample is the source of the 15 T cell receptor beta chains below, sequenced in a study of beta chain features in type 1 diabetes. Expressed TCRB transcripts got sequenced, as all isolated RNA was reverse transcribed. Some clones are missing from TCRdb's copy, which holds only in-frame ones; the method was immunoSEQ multiplex PCR. The data hold approximately 120,000 clones, with approximately 37% observed a single time. What was sequenced was stem cell memory CD4+ T cells from blood. These receptors originate from a woman in her late teens or twenties in good health.

The rearrangement joins TRBV4-1 to TRBJ1-1, with 7 positions matching TRBD1. V was pared by 1 base and J by 0 bases, with 2 bases of the junction left unmatched. CDR3 length equals 15 residues. Germline V CDR1 and CDR2: MGHRA, YSYEKL. The CDR3 region has the DNA TGCGCCAGCAGCCAAGCCGGGACAGTGAACACTGAAGCTTTCTTT. This sequence encodes CASSQAGTVNTEAFF.

V usage is TRBV7-2 and J usage is TRBJ2-7; unclear D gene. CDR1 SGHTA and CDR2 FQGNSA come from the germline V gene. This CDR3 has 15 residues. V gave up 1 base and J gave up 1 base, with 11 bases separating them. The CDR3 bases are TGTGCCAGCAGCTTAGTCCCAGCGCAATCCTACGAGCAGTACTTC. It yields the protein CASSLVPAQSYEQYF.

This clone was detected only a few times. The rearrangement uses TRBV27 and TRBJ2-7, with 7 bases lining up with TRBD1. CDR1 and CDR2 from the germline V gene are MNHEY and SMNVEV (reference sequence). This CDR3 has 15 residues. The ends lost 6 bases at V and 2 bases at J; junction bases unmatched: 10. CDR3 sequence: CASRYSGQATYEQYF. CDR3 sequence (DNA): TGTGCCAGCAGATATTCCGGACAGGCTACCTACGAGCAGTACTTC.

This clone was seen a handful of times. CDR3 amino acids: CASSLVLGARGTDTQYF. DNA for the CDR3: TGTGCCAGCAGCTTAGTTCTTGGGGCTCGTGGCACAGATACGCAGTATTTT. The V gene is TRBV7-2, the J gene TRBJ2-3; the D gene is possibly TRBD1 (5 bases). V shed 1 base and J shed 1 base, with 15 bases lying between them. CDR1 is SGHTA and CDR2 is FQGNSA in the germline V gene. The CDR3 extends over 17 amino acids.

The chain links TRBV4-2 to TRBJ2-1, with 15 nucleotides matching TRBD2. The germline gives CDR1 LGHNA, CDR2 YNFKEQ. Trimming removed 4 bases from V and 0 bases from J; junction bases left unmatched: 4. There are 18 residues in the CDR3. The CDR3 DNA follows: TGTGCCAGCAGCCCTGGACTAGCGGGGGGGTCCTCCTACAATGAGCAGTTCTTC. Its protein is CASSPGLAGGSSYNEQFF.

A few counts support this clone. V usage is TRBV9 and J usage is TRBJ2-7; no reliable D call. The CDR3 length is 13 residues. V lost 4 bases and J 6 bases, leaving 14 bases between the germline ends. Per germline, CDR1 SGDLS and CDR2 YYNGEE. Written as DNA, the CDR3 is TGTGCCAGCAGCCCCCGACTGTCGGTCGAGCAGTACTTC. This codes for CASSPRLSVEQYF.

This sequence joins TRBV28 and TRBJ2-7, with TRBD1 as a possible D gene (6 bases). CDR1 and CDR2 (germline): MDHEN, SYDVKM. The V end lost 4 bases, the J end lost 4 bases, and 14 bases lay between the germline ends. The CDR3 sequence is 14 residues long. The chain's CDR3 is CASSSGQGPYEQYF. In nucleotides, the CDR3 is TGTGCCAGCAGTTCCGGCCAGGGGCCTTACGAGCAGTACTTC.

This chain joins TRBV29-1 and TRBJ1-1; possibly TRBD1 for D (5 bases). This CDR3 spans 15 amino acids. Germline CDR1 SQVTM, CDR2 ANQGSEA. Trimming stripped 4 bases from V and 5 bases from J, with 20 bases between. This CDR3 reads CSVAPGARLRTEAFF. CDR3 nucleotide sequence: TGCAGCGTTGCTCCTGGGGCTCGTTTGCGTACTGAAGCTTTCTTT.

The rearrangement links TRBV20-1 to TRBJ2-1; no definite D call. Between the trimmed V and J ends, which lost 5 bases and 7 bases, there was a span of 9 bases. The germline gives CDR1 DFQATT, CDR2 SNEGSKA (reference sequence). The length of the CDR3 is 11 residues. The CDR3 is CSAPRVNEQFF. For the CDR3, the DNA is TGCAGTGCTCCCCGAGTTAATGAGCAGTTCTTC.

The rearrangement joins TRBV29-1 to TRBJ2-7, with D uncertain. The V gene lost 4 bases and the J gene lost 1 base, with 8 bases spanning the gap. Germline assignment: CDR1 SQVTM and CDR2 ANQGSEA. CDR3 length: 12 amino acids. The DNA for the CDR3 is TGCAGCGTTGTTAGCAATTCCTACGAGCAGTACTTC. Encoded protein: CSVVSNSYEQYF.

The chain uses TRBV11-3 and TRBJ1-1, with D unclear. V lost 3 bases and J 5 bases, leaving 13 bases between the germline ends. The CDR3 loop spans 14 amino acids. Germline V gene data show CDR1 as SGHNT and CDR2 as YENEEA. The chain's CDR3 is CASSLRGSETEAFF. The CDR3 bases are TGTGCCAGCAGCTTGAGAGGGTCGGAAACTGAAGCTTTCTTT.

This clone was counted once. The chain combines TRBV28 with TRBJ2-2, with D perhaps matching TRBD1 (6 bases). From germline, CDR1 is MDHEN and CDR2 SYDVKM. Trimming removed 3 bases from V and 7 bases from J, with 15 bases in between. There are 15 residues in the CDR3. In nucleotides, the CDR3 is TGTGCCAGCAGTTTGCAGGCAGGGGAAGGCGGGGAGCTGTTTTTT. Translation: CASSLQAGEGGELFF. The full variable domain, rest sourced from reference TRBV28 and TRBJ2-2, is DVKVTQSSRYLVKRTGEKVFLECVQDMDHENMFWYRQDPGLGLRLIYFSYDVKMKEKGDIPEGYSVSREKKERFSLILESASTNQTSMYLCASSLQAGEGGELFFGEGSRLTVL.

This clone showed up just once. The chain links TRBV7-9 to TRBJ2-3, with D perhaps matching TRBD1 (5 bases). V lost 5 bases and J 2 bases, leaving 11 bases between the germline ends. Germline CDR1 is SEHNR and CDR2 is FQNEAQ (reference sequence). The CDR3 is 14 residues long. CDR3 DNA sequence: TGTGCCAGCAGCCGGACACAGTACACAGATACGCAGTATTTT. Translated, it gives CASSRTQYTDTQYF.

The V and J genes are TRBV11-2 and TRBJ1-1; no reliable D call. CDR1 and CDR2 (germline): SGHAT, FQNNGV. The CDR3 is 15 residues long. V was pared by 1 base and J by 5 bases, with 14 bases between. CDR3 sequence reads: CASSLGPRRATEAFF. The DNA for the CDR3 is TGTGCCAGCAGCTTAGGTCCGCGGAGGGCTACTGAAGCTTTCTTT.

The chain recombines TRBV11-2 with TRBJ1-5; perhaps TRBD1 as D (5 bases). The CDR3 totals 13 residues. CDR1 and CDR2 (germline): SGHAT, FQNNGV. V gave up 8 bases and J gave up 5 bases, with 13 bases separating them. The CDR3 nucleotides are TGTGCCAGCGGATCAGGGAGGGATCAGCCCCAGCATTTT. Translating it yields CASGSGRDQPQHF.